One T cell receptor (beta chain) is described in this entry. Its antigen is currently not known. No much larger clonotype is one base removed from it; base qualities were not supplied. There are 16 amino acids in the CDR3, from cysteine to phenylalanine inclusive. CDR3 DNA only is kept here, 48 bases in frame from base 1. At the junction V is shortened by 3 bases and J by 9 bases; bases outside the gene matches: 11. CDR1 DFQATT and CDR2 SNEGSKA are derived from the germline V gene (reference sequence). Libraries were built with PCR. Sequenced using an Illumina HiSeq 4000. High-throughput sequencing was used to profile the TCR beta-chain CDR3 region of each patient. The original pipeline was this. The researchers built a classifier to tell apart papillary thyroid cancer patients with distant metastasis, based on CDR3 differences among clinicopathological groups. The Shannon index was used to measure repertoire diversity, and the Morisita-Horn index was used to measure how similar tumor and blood repertoires were. Using fastp at Q25 and MiXCR, TCRdb reprocessed the public reads and kept productive beta chains. These V and J calls are TCRdb output, not the study's own analysis. This sample comprises under 60,000 clones, 22% of them detected only once. The ten biggest clones cover 3% to 4% of the sample.

The sample belongs to a study of metastatic and nonmetastatic thyroid tumors (dated by TCRdb to the early 2020s). For context, the study as a whole: For patients with malignant and with benign thyroid disease, the researchers compared repertoires between peripheral blood samples and tumor or nodule tissue samples. General findings and caveats noted by the study authors: In both blood and tumor samples, malignant tumors were reported to have significantly higher TCR beta diversity than benign nodules.

No patient had received any treatment before thyroid surgery. Using T-cell receptor beta sequencing, the researchers looked back retrospectively at clinical samples from patients, gathered between about 2011 and 2019. The sequencing input was blood. This TCR was recovered from a male donor with papillary thyroid cancer or a benign thyroid nodule (not recorded which). Some clones in this sample may be carry-over from other donors' samples. Recombination joined TRBV20-1 with TRBJ2-1, and 13 junctional nucleotides match TRBD2. The CDR3 in this case is CSARAGLLAGGGEQFF. In nucleotides, the sequence is TGCAGTGCTAGGGCAGGCCTACTAGCGGGAGGGGGTGAGCAGTTCTTC.